Listed below are T cell receptor beta chains from one sample, sequenced in a study of cytotoxic CD8 clonotypes in ibrutinib-treated CLL. The protocol was immunoSEQ multiplex PCR, while the TCRdb copy is restricted to in-frame clones and leaves out a portion. The data hold 200,000 to 250,000 clones, with roughly 77% observed a single time. The source material was PBMCs, sampled after 12 months of ibrutinib treatment. All receptors come from a human donor with chronic lymphocytic leukemia. CDR3s include the opening cysteine and the closing phenylalanine or tryptophan. D genes are given only for firm matches. A clone size is listed for some rows: how often the clone was seen (once, few, many), or a class if it is expanded.

J: TRBJ2-7
D: TRBD2
size: -
V: TRBV7-2
CDR3: CASSITGTSGSSYEQYF
DNA: TGTGCCAGCAGCATCACCGGGACTAGCGGCAGCTCCTACGAGCAGTACTTC

J: TRBJ2-3
D: -
size: -
V: TRBV7-7
CDR3: CASSLGQRGDTQYF
DNA: TGTGCTAGCAGCTTAGGGCAGAGGGGCGATACGCAGTATTTT

J: TRBJ1-5
D: TRBD1
size: -
V: TRBV27
CDR3: CASSFTGQGPYSNQPQHF
DNA: TGTGCCAGCAGTTTTACGGGACAGGGCCCATATAGCAATCAGCCCCAGCATTTT

J: TRBJ2-7
D: -
size: few
V: TRBV29-1
CDR3: CSVGWRHYEQYF
DNA: TGCAGCGTTGGTTGGAGGCACTACGAGCAGTACTTC

J: TRBJ2-2
D: -
size: few
V: TRBV19
CDR3: CASSYDRHNTGELFF
DNA: TGTGCCAGTAGTTACGACAGACATAACACCGGGGAGCTGTTTTTT

J: TRBJ2-3
D: TRBD2
size: -
V: TRBV9
CDR3: CASSVDPAGSQGTQYF
DNA: TGTGCCAGCAGCGTCGATCCAGCGGGATCCCAGGGTACGCAGTATTTT

J: TRBJ1-3
D: -
size: -
V: TRBV11-2
CDR3: CASSLGGGRSSGNTIYF
DNA: TGTGCCAGCAGCTTAGGGGGAGGGCGCAGCTCTGGAAACACCATATATTTT

J: TRBJ1-2
D: -
size: few
V: TRBV29-1
CDR3: CSEKTNYGYTF
DNA: TGCAGCGAAAAGACCAACTATGGCTACACCTTC

J: TRBJ2-1
D: TRBD2
size: -
V: TRBV6-5
CDR3: CASSPRGLSGFGQFF
DNA: TGTGCCAGCAGTCCGAGGGGACTATCAGGTTTCGGGCAGTTCTTC

J: TRBJ1-2
D: TRBD1
size: -
V: TRBV2
CDR3: CASRLQGSYGYTF
DNA: TGTGCCAGCAGATTACAGGGGTCCTATGGCTACACCTTC

J: TRBJ2-7
D: -
size: -
V: TRBV6-5
CDR3: CASSYQRQSRQYF
DNA: TGTGCCAGCAGTTACCAGAGACAGTCACGGCAGTACTTC

J: TRBJ2-7
D: -
size: -
V: TRBV6-1
CDR3: CASRPHGHSYEQYF
DNA: TGTGCCAGCAGACCCCACGGACACTCCTACGAGCAGTACTTC

J: TRBJ1-4
D: -
size: -
V: TRBV6-5
CDR3: CASRSSGATNEKLFF
DNA: TGTGCCAGCAGAAGCTCAGGGGCAACTAATGAAAAACTGTTTTTT

J: TRBJ1-3
D: TRBD1
size: -
V: TRBV6-5
CDR3: CASSGTGPSGNTIYF
DNA: TGTGCCAGCAGCGGGACAGGGCCTTCTGGAAACACCATATATTTT

J: TRBJ1-2
D: -
size: few
V: TRBV9
CDR3: CASSPRYGYTF
DNA: TGTGCCAGCAGCCCCCGTTATGGCTACACCTTC

J: TRBJ1-4
D: TRBD1
size: -
V: TRBV4-1
CDR3: CASSQVRQGAGNNEKLFF
DNA: TGCGCCAGCAGCCAAGTTCGACAGGGGGCGGGTAATAATGAAAAACTGTTTTTT

J: TRBJ1-2
D: -
size: -
V: TRBV5-1
CDR3: CASSLGGQEPYGYTF
DNA: TGCGCCAGCAGCTTGGGGGGACAAGAACCCTATGGCTACACCTTC

J: TRBJ2-7
D: TRBD1
size: -
V: TRBV2
CDR3: CASTGQGAWKQYF
DNA: TGTGCCAGCACAGGACAGGGGGCGTGGAAGCAGTACTTC

J: TRBJ1-5
D: -
size: -
V: TRBV5-1
CDR3: CASSMDWSNQPQHF
DNA: TGCGCCAGCAGCATGGATTGGAGCAATCAGCCCCAGCATTTT

J: TRBJ1-2
D: TRBD1
size: many
V: TRBV29-1
CDR3: CSVEDGGQGLPASYTF
DNA: TGCAGCGTTGAAGATGGGGGACAGGGGTTGCCAGCGTCCTACACCTTC

J: TRBJ2-5
D: TRBD2
size: -
V: TRBV7-2
CDR3: CASSLAGRAETQYF
DNA: TGTGCCAGCAGCTTAGCGGGGAGGGCAGAGACCCAGTACTTC

J: TRBJ1-2
D: TRBD1
size: -
V: TRBV5-1
CDR3: CASSWRDRGNYGYTF
DNA: TGCGCCAGCAGCTGGAGGGACAGGGGTAACTATGGCTACACCTTC

J: TRBJ2-2
D: -
size: few
V: TRBV5-4
CDR3: CASSLSRGANTGELFF
DNA: TGTGCCAGCAGCTTGAGTCGGGGCGCGAACACCGGGGAGCTGTTTTTT

J: TRBJ1-5
D: TRBD1
size: -
V: TRBV13
CDR3: CASSRRLDRGNQPQHF
DNA: TGTGCCAGCAGCCGTAGACTAGACAGGGGCAATCAGCCCCAGCATTTT

J: TRBJ1-3
D: -
size: few
V: TRBV27
CDR3: CASSLSSRNTIYF
DNA: TGTGCCAGCAGTTTATCGTCAAGAAACACCATATATTTT

J: TRBJ2-2
D: -
size: once
V: TRBV18
CDR3: CASSPSLGQNTGELFF
DNA: TGTGCCAGCTCACCTTCTCTAGGGCAGAACACCGGGGAGCTGTTTTTT